The 22 T cell receptor beta chains reported below all come from one sample, sequenced in a study of blood T cell repertoires in COVID-19. Using immunoSEQ multiplex PCR, the repertoire was profiled, and TCRdb retains in-frame clones only, with some absent. Among 40,000 to 50,000 clones listed, 90% were seen once. Material for sequencing was peripheral blood. These receptors were taken from a man in his 70s with acute or convalescent COVID-19.

The chain links TRBV4-3 to TRBJ1-2; 9 bases are a match to TRBD1. Unmatched junction bases numbered 6, after V lost 0 bases and J lost 4 bases. The CDR3 is 16 amino acids. Germline CDR1 reads LGHNA; CDR2 reads YSLEER. CDR3 nucleotide sequence: TGCGCCAGCAGCCAAGATATTGGGGACAGGGCCTATGGCTACACCTTC. Translated, it gives CASSQDIGDRAYGYTF.

J is TRBJ2-3 and V is TRBV19, with 8 bases fitting TRBD1. The ends lost 4 bases at V and 2 bases at J; junction bases unmatched: 5. CDR1 LNHDA and CDR2 SQIVND come from the germline V gene (reference sequence). The CDR3 extends over 15 amino acids. This CDR3 is CASSTLDRVTDTQYF. The CDR3, as DNA: TGTGCCAGTAGTACCTTGGACAGGGTCACAGATACGCAGTATTTT.

The chain carries TRBV30 and TRBJ1-2; a possible D gene is TRBD1 (5 bases). The CDR3 runs 13 residues. Germline assignment: CDR1 GTSNPN and CDR2 SVGIG (reference sequence). V lost 2 bases and J 2 bases, leaving 9 bases between the germline ends. The CDR3 DNA reads as TGTGCCTGGAGTTTGGGGGGGAACTATGGCTACACCTTC. Its protein product is CAWSLGGNYGYTF.

This clone was detected once. This chain links TRBV9 with TRBJ1-1, with TRBD1 matching over 7 bases. Trimming took 3 bases from V and 1 from J; bases not matched to a gene: 6. Germline CDR1 reads SGDLS; CDR2 reads YYNGEE. The CDR3 loop spans 15 amino acids. CDR3: CASSAQGSGNTEAFF. In DNA, the CDR3 is TGTGCCAGCAGCGCACAGGGGTCGGGGAACACTGAAGCTTTCTTT. The complete variable domain, with remaining parts taken from reference TRBV9 and TRBJ1-1, reads DSGVTQTPKHLITATGQRVTLRCSPRSGDLSVYWYQQSLDQGLQFLIQYYNGEERAKGNILERFSAQQFPDLHSELNLSSLELGDSALYFCASSAQGSGNTEAFFGQGTRLTVV.

The chain carries TRBV7-9 and TRBJ1-4, with no clear D. This CDR3 is built from 15 residues. V was cut by 0 bases and J by 7 bases, with 12 bases left in between. Per germline, CDR1 SEHNR and CDR2 FQNEAQ (reference sequence). The CDR3 is CASSLASGSGEKLFF. The CDR3 nucleotides read TGTGCCAGCAGCTTAGCTTCCGGGTCGGGTGAAAAACTGTTTTTT.

The chain joins TRBV7-6 to TRBJ2-1, with 7 bases fitting TRBD1. The CDR3 has 15 amino acids. Germline loops: CDR1 SGHVS, CDR2 FNYEAQ. V was clipped by 4 bases and J by 9 bases; unmatched bases: 12. In nucleotides, the CDR3 is TGTGCCAGCAGCTCCGAGGGGGCCGTCGTGGCTGAGCAGTTCTTC. Amino acids: CASSSEGAVVAEQFF.

This clone was observed once. CDR3 residues: CASSSGGQGNYGYTF. CDR3 in DNA: TGTGCCAGCAGTTCAGGGGGACAGGGTAACTATGGCTACACCTTC. The chain links TRBV27 to TRBJ1-2; 9 bases agree with TRBD1. Germline V lookup: CDR1 MNHEY, CDR2 SMNVEV (reference sequence). J was trimmed by 1 base and V by 4 bases; bases with no gene match: 4. This CDR3 region has 15 residues.

The chain carries TRBV6-2 or TRBV6-3 and TRBJ2-3; TRBD1 is a possible D gene (5 bases). This CDR3 comprises 16 residues. The germline V gene encodes CDR1 MNHEY and CDR2 SVGEGT. V was cut by 2 bases and J by 0 bases, with 12 bases left in between. CDR3 bases: TGTGCCAGCAGTTACGCAAGGGGCTCTAGCACAGATACGCAGTATTTT. Amino acid sequence: CASSYARGSSTDTQYF.

The rearrangement uses TRBV10-3 and TRBJ2-1; 9 nucleotides align to TRBD2. The V and J ends lost 0 bases and 0 bases, in that order; junction bases with no gene match: 6. The CDR3 covers 18 residues. Germline-derived CDR1 and CDR2 are ENHRY and SYGVKD. The CDR3 here is CAISESSLAGSSYNEQFF. The CDR3 coding sequence is TGTGCCATCAGTGAGTCTTCACTAGCGGGTAGCTCCTACAATGAGCAGTTCTTC.

This chain connects TRBV5-1 to TRBJ1-4; TRBD1 matches at 7 bases. V was clipped by 0 bases and J by 4 bases; unmatched bases: 9. This CDR3 spans 17 amino acids. The germline V gene encodes CDR1 SGHRS and CDR2 YFSETQ. The CDR3 is CASSLAIGTEVNEKLFF. CDR3 nucleotides: TGCGCCAGCAGCTTGGCCATAGGGACAGAAGTTAATGAAAAACTGTTTTTT.

A single count supports this clone. The chain couples TRBV18 to TRBJ1-3; D not resolved. Germline loops: CDR1 KGHSH, CDR2 LQKENI. There are 14 residues in the CDR3. V lost 2 bases and J lost 2, with 7 bases in between. CDR3 sequence (DNA): TGTGCCAGCTCACCATTTGAGACTGGAAACACCATATATTTT. It codes for CASSPFETGNTIYF.

About this clone: Sequence at one end of the junction differs from germline and may be a read error. The chain joins TRBV2 to TRBJ2-5; tentative D call: TRBD2 (6 bases). This CDR3 has 12 amino acids. CDR1 SNHLY and CDR2 FYNNEI come from the germline V gene. CDR3 in amino acids: CASSGTGLGLDF. Here the CDR3 DNA reads TGTGCCAGCAGCGGAACGGGACTCGGACTTGACTTC.

The chain joins TRBV2 to TRBJ2-3, with 9 positions matching TRBD2. The CDR3 is 17 residues long. From germline, CDR1 is SNHLY and CDR2 FYNNEI. J was trimmed by 5 bases and V by 0 bases; bases with no gene match: 9. The CDR3 coding sequence is TGTGCCAGCAGTGAAGCGCTGGGCGGGGGGGGCAGAGATACGCAGTATTTT. Its protein is CASSEALGGGGRDTQYF.

CDR3 DNA: TGTGCCAGCAGCTTAGCGATGGACAGGGATACGCAGTATTTT. This encodes CASSLAMDRDTQYF. V gene TRBV7-9 combines with J gene TRBJ2-3; 7 bases agree with TRBD1. V shed 0 bases and J 6 bases; nucleotides not matched to a gene: 3. This CDR3 is 14 amino acids long. Germline V CDR1 and CDR2: SEHNR, FQNEAQ (reference sequence).

V gene TRBV18 combines with J gene TRBJ1-1; 8 nucleotides align to TRBD1. CDR1 KGHSH and CDR2 LQKENI come from the germline V gene. This CDR3 region has 14 residues. Germline trimming cut 6 bases from V and 6 bases from J; bases unmatched to any gene: 9. The CDR3, as DNA: TGTGCCAGCTCCTTCCAGGGGGCGCGGGCTGAAGCTTTCTTT. The encoded protein is CASSFQGARAEAFF.

The chain has TRBV30 and TRBJ2-7; 10 bases match TRBD1. The junction had 6 bases not matched to a gene; V was cut back by 5 bases and J by 2 bases. Germline-derived CDR1 and CDR2 are GTSNPN and SVGIG (reference sequence). This CDR3 is built from 14 residues. CDR3 protein: CAWDGQGVPYEQYF. The CDR3 DNA follows: TGTGCCTGGGACGGACAGGGGGTCCCCTACGAGCAGTACTTC.

This sequence joins TRBV19 and TRBJ1-1; D ambiguous. Trimming took 7 bases from V and 0 from J, leaving 9 bases between them. Germline V gene sequence: CDR1 LNHDA, CDR2 SQIVND (reference sequence). This CDR3 comprises 13 residues. For the CDR3, the DNA is TGTGCCAGTACGGCGGCGATGAACACTGAAGCTTTCTTT. Translated, it gives CASTAAMNTEAFF.

The chain joins TRBV7-6 to TRBJ2-1; D is undetermined. The CDR3 spans 17 residues. V dropped 0 bases and J dropped 0 bases, with 12 bases sitting between them. Germline CDR1 SGHVS, CDR2 FNYEAQ. The CDR3 DNA follows: TGTGCCAGCAGCTTAGCGCGAGGCAGCAGCTCCTACAATGAGCAGTTCTTC. Amino acids: CASSLARGSSSYNEQFF.

The chain couples TRBV4-1 to TRBJ1-2; 7 bases map to TRBD1. The CDR3 is 15 amino acids. Germline-derived CDR1 and CDR2 are MGHRA and YSYEKL. The J segment lost 4 bases and the V segment lost 0 bases, leaving 5 bases of the junction unmatched. CDR3 coding DNA: TGCGCCAGCAGCCAAGATCCACAGGGGACCTATGGCTACACCTTC. Translating gives CASSQDPQGTYGYTF.

The rearrangement links TRBV7-2 to TRBJ2-5; D not certain. The germline CDR1 and CDR2 sequences are SGHTA and FQGNSA. V dropped 3 bases and J dropped 5 bases, with 4 bases sitting between them. The CDR3 contains 11 residues. The CDR3 spells CASSFGETQYF. CDR3 DNA sequence: TGTGCCAGCAGCTTTGGCGAGACCCAGTACTTC.

This chain connects TRBV27 to TRBJ1-2, with TRBD1 as a possible D gene (6 bases). CDR3 length equals 13 residues. V was pared by 4 bases and J by 1 base, with 7 bases between. Looked up from germline, CDR1 is MNHEY and CDR2 is SMNVEV (reference sequence). The CDR3 sequence is CASSWDINYGYTF. The CDR3 coding sequence is TGTGCCAGCAGTTGGGACATTAACTATGGCTACACCTTC.

This chain links TRBV5-6 with TRBJ1-1; D may be TRBD1 (6 bases). Germline V gene data show CDR1 as SGHDT and CDR2 as YYEEEE. This CDR3 has 16 residues. Trimming cost V 5 bases and J 2 bases, with 19 bases left between them. The CDR3 region is CASSFLVRGSNTEAFF. The DNA of the CDR3 is TGTGCCAGCAGTTTTCTTGTAAGGGGGAGTAACACTGAAGCTTTCTTT.